A single sample is the source of the 18 T cell receptor beta chains below, sequenced in a study of cytomegalovirus exposure and HLA in healthy donors. The PCR employed 60 Vbeta primers together with 13 Jbeta primers. Profiled with immunoSEQ multiplex PCR; TCRdb holds only in-frame clones, not every one. The repertoire includes 150,000 to 200,000 clones, around 78% of them detected once, and roughly 0.99% sits in the top ten. Specimen: PBMCs. These receptor sequences come from a woman between 35 and 50 years old in good health and CMV-seronegative.

This clone was detected only a few times. This chain joins TRBV4-1 and TRBJ2-5; 13 bases align to TRBD2. The CDR3 has 19 amino acids. After removal of 4 bases from V and 2 bases from J, the junction contained 13 bases not matched to a gene. The germline V gene has CDR1 MGHRA and CDR2 YSYEKL. CDR3 protein: CASSPSGLAGEKQQETQYF. DNA for the CDR3: TGCGCCAGCAGCCCTTCCGGACTAGCGGGAGAGAAACAGCAAGAGACCCAGTACTTC.

This rearrangement joins TRBV5-1 to TRBJ1-1, with D perhaps matching TRBD1 (5 bases). Germline-derived CDR1 and CDR2 are SGHRS and YFSETQ. Trimming took 0 bases from V and 0 from J, leaving 9 bases between them. The CDR3 length is 15 residues. The CDR3 region has the DNA TGCGCCAGCAGCTTGGGTCCGGGGGTGAACACTGAAGCTTTCTTT. It is translated as CASSLGPGVNTEAFF.

The rearrangement links TRBV14 to TRBJ1-2; TRBD1 is a possible D gene (5 bases). Germline V gene data show CDR1 as SGHDN and CDR2 as FVKESK. The CDR3 runs 14 residues. V was pared by 4 bases and J by 0 bases, with 9 bases between. CDR3 sequence reads: CASSRDFSNYGYTF. The CDR3 DNA follows: TGTGCCAGCAGCCGGGACTTCTCTAACTATGGCTACACCTTC.

The V gene is TRBV5-1, the J gene TRBJ2-1, with a tentative D call TRBD1 (5 bases). V gave up 0 bases and J gave up 3 bases, with 10 bases separating them. The CDR3 runs 15 residues. Germline V lookup: CDR1 SGHRS, CDR2 YFSETQ. CDR3: CASSLGTRSYNEQFF. The DNA of the CDR3 is TGCGCCAGCAGCTTGGGGACACGGAGCTACAATGAGCAGTTCTTC.

This clone was observed a few times. The V gene is TRBV27, the J gene TRBJ2-3; 10 bases are shared with TRBD2. J was trimmed by 2 bases and V by 3 bases; bases with no gene match: 8. The CDR3 runs to 17 residues. The germline gives CDR1 MNHEY, CDR2 SMNVEV (reference sequence). The CDR3 region has the DNA TGTGCCAGCAGTTTTTCAAGCGGGAGGGCTCACACAGATACGCAGTATTTT. Protein: CASSFSSGRAHTDTQYF.

J is TRBJ1-5 and V is TRBV7-2; maybe TRBD1 (5 bases). Germline V gene data show CDR1 as SGHTA and CDR2 as FQGNSA. With 2 bases removed from V and 2 bases from J, the gap between germline ends came to 13 bases. This CDR3 region has 16 residues. DNA of the CDR3: TGTGCCAGCAGCTTAAAGGGGTCAGAAGGCAATCAGCCCCAGCATTTT. The encoded protein is CASSLKGSEGNQPQHF. Full variable domain (remainder filled in from reference TRBV7-2 and TRBJ1-5): GAGVSQSPSNKVTEKGKDVELRCDPISGHTALYWYRQSLGQGLEFLIYFQGNSAPDKSGLPSDRFSAERTGGSVSTLTIQRTQQEDSAVYLCASSLKGSEGNQPQHFGDGTRLSIL.

The J gene is TRBJ2-1, the V gene TRBV2; TRBD2 agrees at 11 bases. Germline CDR1 SNHLY, CDR2 FYNNEI. This CDR3 comprises 18 residues. J was trimmed by 8 bases and V by 6 bases; bases with no gene match: 18. The CDR3 region is CASRTLAGEEGRDDEQFF. The CDR3 nucleotides are TGTGCCAGCAGGACACTAGCGGGAGAAGAGGGAAGGGACGATGAGCAGTTCTTC.

The chain couples TRBV7-9 to TRBJ2-3; D is undetermined. In germline, CDR1 is SEHNR, CDR2 FQNEAQ (reference sequence). Trimming shortened V by 4 bases and J by 5 bases, and 13 bases separated the two germline ends. This CDR3 region has 14 residues. CDR3 nucleotides: TGTGCCAGCAGCTCCCTACTGGAGATAGATACGCAGTATTTT. This sequence encodes CASSSLLEIDTQYF.

The chain uses TRBV5-6 and TRBJ2-7, with 8 nucleotides matching TRBD1. Per the germline V gene, CDR1 is SGHDT and CDR2 is YYEEEE. Trimming removed 0 bases from V and 2 bases from J; junction bases left unmatched: 4. The CDR3 covers 15 residues. The chain's CDR3 is CASSLGTGIAYEQYF. CDR3 coding DNA: TGTGCCAGCAGCTTGGGGACAGGGATAGCCTACGAGCAGTACTTC.

The V and J genes are TRBV7-9 and TRBJ2-2; 13 nucleotides agree with TRBD2. This CDR3 is 16 amino acids long. After removal of 4 bases from V and 4 bases from J, the junction contained 3 bases not matched to a gene. Per germline, CDR1 SEHNR and CDR2 FQNEAQ (reference sequence). The CDR3 nucleotides read TGTGCCAGCAGCTCCCGACTAGCGGGAGGCACCGGGGAGCTGTTTTTT. It specifies CASSSRLAGGTGELFF. Full variable domain (outside the CDR3, taken from reference TRBV7-9 and TRBJ2-2): DTGVSQNPRHKITKRGQNVTFRCDPISEHNRLYWYRQTLGQGPEFLTYFQNEAQLEKSRLLSDRFSAERPKGSFSTLEIQRTEQGDSAMYLCASSSRLAGGTGELFFGEGSRLTVL.

The rearrangement joins TRBV5-1 to TRBJ2-3; 14 bases map to TRBD2. In germline, CDR1 is SGHRS, CDR2 YFSETQ. V shed 5 bases, J shed 7 bases, and the junction held 3 bases outside the gene matches. The CDR3 consists of 14 residues. The CDR3 sequence is CASRTSGRVNTQYF. CDR3 in DNA: TGCGCCAGCAGGACTAGCGGGAGGGTGAATACGCAGTATTTT.

In its sample, this clone was seen a few times. The chain carries TRBV6-5 and TRBJ2-3; 9 bases align to TRBD1. V shed 6 bases and J 6 bases; nucleotides not matched to a gene: 4. In germline, CDR1 is MNHEY, CDR2 SVGAGI. This CDR3 has 13 amino acids. The CDR3 sequence: CASSIDRGDTQYF. The DNA of the CDR3 is TGTGCCAGCAGCATAGACAGGGGGGATACGCAGTATTTT.

This chain links TRBV6-1 with TRBJ1-5; 7 bases agree with TRBD1. The CDR3 has 19 amino acids. The germline V gene encodes CDR1 MNHNS and CDR2 SASEGT. V dropped 1 base and J dropped 1; count of bases not matched to a gene: 13. CDR3: CASSEVGRQGIRSNQPQHF. For the CDR3, the DNA is TGTGCCAGCAGTGAAGTAGGTAGACAGGGTATTCGCAGCAATCAGCCCCAGCATTTT.

The rearrangement links TRBV7-8 to TRBJ2-1, with D perhaps matching TRBD1 (6 bases). V gave up 5 bases and J gave up 5 bases, with 10 bases separating them. The CDR3 is made up of 13 amino acids. The germline V gene encodes CDR1 SGHVS and CDR2 FQNEAQ. DNA of the CDR3: TGTGCCAGCAGCCTGGACAGACACAATGAGCAGTTCTTC. This sequence encodes CASSLDRHNEQFF.

This sequence joins TRBV15 and TRBJ1-5, with D possibly matching TRBD1 (5 bases). The CDR3 loop spans 15 amino acids. V was shortened by 0 bases and J by 6 bases, with 12 bases between the two germline ends. Germline V lookup: CDR1 LNHNV, CDR2 YYDKDF (reference sequence). The CDR3 region is CATSRDTGGPQPQHF. The CDR3 DNA is TGTGCCACCAGCAGAGATACGGGGGGTCCTCAGCCCCAGCATTTT.

V is TRBV28 and J is TRBJ1-2; the D gene is possibly TRBD1 (5 bases). V lost 4 bases and J 3 bases, leaving 12 bases between the germline ends. The CDR3 is 14 amino acids. Germline CDR1 is MDHEN and CDR2 is SYDVKM. The DNA for the CDR3 is TGTGCCAGCAGTTCCCCCGACAGCCACTATGGCTACACCTTC. Its translation is CASSSPDSHYGYTF.

The rearrangement uses TRBV6-1 and TRBJ1-1; D gene unclear. The length of the CDR3 is 14 residues. V was cut by 0 bases and J by 4 bases, with 9 bases left in between. Germline values: CDR1 MNHNS, CDR2 SASEGT. This chain's CDR3 is CASSEAGEGTEAFF. The CDR3 nucleotides read TGTGCCAGCAGTGAAGCCGGGGAGGGCACTGAAGCTTTCTTT.

This clone occurred once. V usage is TRBV5-1 and J usage is TRBJ2-7; TRBD2 aligns across 9 bases. V shed 3 bases and J 3 bases; nucleotides not matched to a gene: 10. Germline loops: CDR1 SGHRS, CDR2 YFSETQ. The CDR3 contains 16 residues. CDR3 sequence: CASSSGSGRIFYEQYF. CDR3 bases: TGCGCCAGCAGCTCTGGAAGCGGGAGGATCTTCTACGAGCAGTACTTC.